Described below is a single T cell receptor beta chain sequence and its context. Its antigen is not identified. This sample is drawn from a study of response to subunit inactivated influenza vaccine. TCRdb called the RT-PCR reads again in MiXCR, with one record for every CDR3 protein. Of almost 250,000 distinct CDR3 sequences in the sample, 10% to 15% were seen once. Study findings and constraints: Few new T cells, the authors suggested, are recruited by each seasonal influenza vaccination.

V was cut by 3 bases and J by 2 bases, with 17 bases left in between. From germline, CDR1 is ENHRY and CDR2 SYGVKD. The CDR3 is 17 amino acids. This chain links TRBV10-3 with TRBJ2-1; D is possibly TRBD1 or TRBD2 (6 bases each). The source material was non-naive T cells sorted from PBMCs, sampled around 15 days before vaccination. The TCR comes from a man in his fifties who received an inactivated influenza vaccine. The CDR3 DNA sequence: TGTGCCATCAGTGAACAGGGTATGGGAGGCCCCTACAATGAGCAGTTCTTC. Translating it yields CAISEQGMGGPYNEQFF.